The next 15 T cell receptor beta chains were all read from a single sample in a study of T cell repertoires in cytomegalovirus infection. From the reads, TCRdb called clonotypes with MiXCR, one entry per CDR3 protein. The sample lists about 400,000 distinct CDR3 sequences; 15% to 20% were seen once. The specimen was PBMCs. Every receptor here comes from a human donor in good health (CMV status not recorded). Some clones in this sample may be carry-over from other donors' samples.

This clonotype has only a few counts. The chain employs TRBV5-6 and TRBJ2-7, with TRBD2 matching 7 bases. The V and J ends lost 0 bases and 4 bases, in that order; junction bases with no gene match: 7. This CDR3 spans 15 amino acids. The V gene's germline CDR1 is SGHDT and CDR2 YYEEEE. CDR3 region: CASSLVGGSGYEQYF. In DNA form, the CDR3 reads TGTGCCAGCAGCTTGGTGGGCGGGAGTGGTTACGAGCAGTACTTC. Looking up the rest from reference TRBV5-6 and TRBJ2-7 gives the full variable domain: DAGVTQSPTHLIKTRGQQVTLRCSPKSGHDTVSWYQQALGQGPQFIFQYYEEEERQRGNFPDRFSGHQFPNYSSELNVNALLLGDSALYLCASSLVGGSGYEQYFGPGTRLTVT.

V and J are TRBV6-1 and TRBJ2-7; 7 bases agree with TRBD1. The V and J ends lost 3 bases and 4 bases, in that order; junction bases with no gene match: 9. Germline-derived CDR1 and CDR2 are MNHNS and SASEGT. This CDR3 has 15 amino acids. The CDR3 bases are TGTGCCAGCAGTGAGGTTACGAGGGGGCAATACGAGCAGTACTTC. Protein product: CASSEVTRGQYEQYF.

This clonotype showed up just a few times. The chain carries TRBV27 and TRBJ2-7, with D possibly matching TRBD1 (6 bases). The length of the CDR3 is 13 residues. V was clipped by 11 bases and J by 5 bases, with 19 bases between them. The germline gives CDR1 MNHEY, CDR2 SMNVEV (reference sequence). CDR3 in amino acids: CASRAQGRNEQYF. CDR3 nucleotides: TGTGCCTCCCGAGCCCAGGGGCGCAACGAGCAGTACTTC.

This clonotype was counted between two and nine times. The chain recombines TRBV20-1 with TRBJ2-1, with 7 bases matching TRBD2. This CDR3 has 13 residues. Germline loops: CDR1 DFQATT, CDR2 SNEGSKA (reference sequence). Unmatched junction bases numbered 10, after V lost 4 bases and J lost 10 bases. As DNA, the CDR3 is TGCAGTGCTATCGGGGGGAGCCGGACCGAGCAGTTCTTC. This gives the protein CSAIGGSRTEQFF.

The V gene is TRBV2, the J gene TRBJ2-1; 12 nucleotides agree with TRBD2. CDR1 is SNHLY, CDR2 FYNNEI, per germline. With V trimmed by 6 bases and J by 8 bases, 5 bases remained unmatched. This CDR3 region has 14 residues. CDR3 DNA: TGTGCCAGCAGAGATCTAGCGGGGGGGTATGAGCAGTTCTTC. It yields the protein CASRDLAGGYEQFF.

The rearrangement joins TRBV7-2 to TRBJ2-5, with 10 bases fitting TRBD2. With 5 bases clipped from V and 5 bases from J, the junction kept 8 bases outside the gene matches. This CDR3 contains 15 residues. CDR1 SGHTA and CDR2 FQGNSA come from the germline V gene. The CDR3 reads CASSRQLAGRETQYF. The DNA of the CDR3 is TGTGCCAGCAGCCGCCAACTAGCGGGAAGGGAGACCCAGTACTTC.

At least ten counts were recorded for this clonotype. The chain combines TRBV7-2 with TRBJ2-7; 15 bases fit TRBD2. The germline CDR1 and CDR2 sequences are SGHTA and FQGNSA. The ends lost 5 bases at V and 4 bases at J; junction bases unmatched: 12. The CDR3 has 18 amino acids. The CDR3 loop is CASSPRARTSGRGYEQYF. The CDR3 DNA is TGTGCCAGCAGCCCGAGGGCTCGGACTAGCGGGAGGGGATACGAGCAGTACTTC.

The rearrangement joins TRBV4-1 to TRBJ2-2, with no clear D. CDR1 and CDR2 (germline): MGHRA, YSYEKL. V was clipped by 1 base and J by 1 base, with 10 bases between them. The CDR3 is made up of 16 amino acids. This chain's CDR3 is CASSQASLLNTGELFF. CDR3 nucleotides: TGCGCCAGCAGCCAAGCTTCGCTTTTGAACACCGGGGAGCTGTTTTTT.

This chain connects TRBV6-5 to TRBJ2-5; 10 bases are a match to TRBD2. Germline CDR1 is MNHEY and CDR2 is SVGAGI. V dropped 8 bases and J dropped 1; count of bases not matched to a gene: 13. The CDR3 has 17 amino acids. This CDR3 reads CASGQIAGGYFQETQYF. The CDR3 region has the DNA TGTGCCAGCGGTCAAATAGCGGGAGGCTACTTCCAAGAGACCCAGTACTTC.

This clonotype was recorded a few times. The CDR3 DNA reads as TGTGCCAGCAACATCCCCGGACGATACGGCGGGGAGCTGTTTTTT. Amino acid sequence: CASNIPGRYGGELFF. The chain is built from TRBV12-3 or TRBV12-4 and TRBJ2-2; no reliable D call. V was cut by 7 bases and J by 7 bases, with 19 bases left in between. This CDR3 is 15 amino acids long.

J is TRBJ2-3 and V is TRBV20-1; 7 bases agree with TRBD2. With 6 bases clipped from V and 1 base from J, the junction kept 7 bases outside the gene matches. The germline CDR1 and CDR2 sequences are DFQATT and SNEGSKA (reference sequence). This CDR3 is built from 14 residues. The CDR3 loop reads CSAGWLAGTDTQYF. The DNA of the CDR3 is TGCAGTGCCGGATGGCTAGCGGGCACAGATACGCAGTATTTT.

The chain has TRBV18 and TRBJ2-6, with TRBD1 as a possible D gene (6 bases). The CDR3 contains 13 residues. The germline V gene encodes CDR1 KGHSH and CDR2 LQKENI. Trimming removed 6 bases from V and 9 bases from J, with 12 bases in between. The CDR3 DNA reads as TGTGCCAGCTCCCCAGGGGACGTCAACGTCCTGACTTTC. Protein: CASSPGDVNVLTF.

This clonotype was found a few times. This chain joins TRBV7-2 and TRBJ2-6; tentative D call: TRBD1 (5 bases). Germline loops: CDR1 SGHTA, CDR2 FQGNSA. V lost 2 bases, J lost 0 bases, and 14 bases lay in between. The CDR3 is 18 residues long. CDR3 nucleotides: TGTGCCAGCAGCTTAAGTTTCAGGGAAAGCTCTGGGGCCAACGTCCTGACTTTC. Residues: CASSLSFRESSGANVLTF.

In this sample, this clonotype turned up many times. This chain links TRBV12-3 or TRBV12-4 with TRBJ2-7; 7 bases are a match to TRBD2. Trimming took 8 bases from V and 3 from J; bases not matched to a gene: 7. The CDR3 has 13 residues. CDR3 nucleotide sequence: TGTGCCAGCCAACTGACGGGGGGCTACGAGCAGTACTTC. Its protein is CASQLTGGYEQYF.

There are a few counts of this clonotype. CDR3 loop: CASSGRGRGQSQPQHF. CDR3 sequence (DNA): TGTGCCAGCAGCGGGAGGGGCAGGGGGCAGAGTCAGCCCCAGCATTTT. The rearrangement links TRBV5-6 to TRBJ1-5; TRBD1 aligns across 8 bases. V trimming: 4 bases; J trimming: 6 bases; junction bases outside the gene matches: 12. Germline V gives CDR1 SGHDT, CDR2 YYEEEE. The CDR3 covers 16 residues.